A selection of T cell receptor beta chains follows, all from one sample in a study of cytomegalovirus exposure and HLA in healthy donors. Sequencing used immunoSEQ multiplex PCR; TCRdb keeps in-frame clones, though not all of them. The sample records under 300,000 clones, more than 75% being singletons. The source material was PBMCs. The receptors were gathered from a woman aged 30 to 39 in good health and CMV-seropositive. Both conserved end residues are part of each CDR3. D genes are given only for firm matches. A clone size is listed for some rows: how often the clone was seen (once, few, many), or a class if it is expanded.

J gene,clone size,D gene,V gene,CDR3 protein,CDR3 DNA
TRBJ1-1,-,TRBD1,TRBV5-4,CASRPDWDRGVVAFF,TGTGCCAGCAGACCTGACTGGGACAGGGGGGTGGTAGCTTTCTTT
TRBJ2-3,-,-,TRBV5-4,CASSHEPLSTQYF,TGTGCCAGCAGTCACGAACCACTGAGTACGCAGTATTTT
TRBJ1-1,-,TRBD1,TRBV10-3,CAIRPGQGHTEAFF,TGTGCCATCAGGCCGGGACAGGGACACACTGAAGCTTTCTTT
TRBJ2-1,-,TRBD2,TRBV2,CASRPGLAGVYEFF,TGTGCCAGCAGACCGGGACTAGCGGGAGTTTATGAGTTCTTC
TRBJ2-7,-,-,TRBV18,CASSGSDTYEQYF,TGTGCCAGCTCGGGGTCGGACACCTACGAGCAGTACTTC
TRBJ1-4,-,TRBD1,TRBV29-1,CSVVQGAGVEKLFF,TGCAGCGTCGTACAGGGGGCTGGGGTGGAAAAACTGTTTTTT
TRBJ1-4,-,TRBD1,TRBV6-5,CASSYNRGLSEKLFF,TGTGCCAGCAGTTATAACAGGGGGTTGTCTGAAAAACTGTTTTTT
TRBJ2-7,-,-,TRBV28,CASSFGGIPSYEQYF,TGTGCCAGCAGTTTTGGGGGGATTCCTTCCTACGAGCAGTACTTC
TRBJ2-3,-,TRBD2,TRBV27,CASSPRRLAGGPDTQYF,TGTGCCAGCAGTCCCCGCAGACTAGCGGGAGGTCCAGATACGCAGTATTTT
TRBJ2-7,-,-,TRBV5-1,CASSPTDDSSYEQYF,TGCGCCAGCAGCCCGACTGATGACAGCTCCTACGAGCAGTACTTC
TRBJ1-2,-,-,TRBV14,CASSQDWQGPIYGYTF,TGTGCCAGCAGCCAAGATTGGCAGGGCCCCATCTATGGCTACACCTTC
TRBJ1-1,-,TRBD1,TRBV18,CASSPTPGQGLEAFF,TGTGCCAGCTCACCGACTCCAGGACAGGGCCTTGAAGCTTTCTTT
TRBJ2-2,-,TRBD2,TRBV13,CASSVRDYDTGELFF,TGTGCCAGCAGCGTCCGGGACTATGACACCGGGGAGCTGTTTTTT
TRBJ1-3,-,TRBD1,TRBV5-6,CASRESGQGSGNTIYF,TGTGCCAGCAGAGAGAGTGGACAGGGCTCTGGAAACACCATATATTTT
TRBJ2-2,-,TRBD2,TRBV27,CASSLFSGRATGELFF,TGTGCCAGCAGTTTATTTAGCGGGAGGGCCACCGGGGAGCTGTTTTTT
TRBJ2-1,once,-,TRBV15,CATSRGGGNEQFF,TGTGCCACCAGCAGAGGGGGAGGCAATGAGCAGTTCTTC
TRBJ2-1,-,-,TRBV27,CASRKGTIANEQFF,TGTGCCAGCAGGAAGGGGACAATTGCCAATGAGCAGTTCTTC
TRBJ1-2,-,-,TRBV5-1,CASSGGGALGYTF,TGCGCCAGCAGCGGCGGGGGGGCGCTTGGCTACACCTTC
TRBJ2-6,once,-,TRBV5-4,CASSRQDSISGANVLTF,TGTGCCAGCAGCCGACAGGACTCCATCTCTGGGGCCAACGTCCTGACTTTC
TRBJ1-2,-,TRBD1,TRBV28,CASSSQGAEYGYTF,TGTGCCAGCAGTTCCCAGGGGGCTGAGTATGGCTACACCTTC
TRBJ2-1,-,TRBD2,TRBV10-2,CASSDPGTSGNEQFF,TGCGCCAGCAGTGACCCGGGGACTAGCGGTAATGAGCAGTTCTTC
TRBJ2-1,-,TRBD2,TRBV5-1,CASRASGSLNEQFF,TGCGCCAGCAGGGCTAGCGGGAGCCTCAATGAGCAGTTCTTC